The next 15 T cell receptor beta chains were all read from a single sample in a study of shared clonotypes between healthy human individuals. Terminally differentiated effector memory CD45RA+ cells were left out of the naive CD8 fraction, which was CD45RO-negative and positively selected for CCR7. Sequencing used immunoSEQ multiplex PCR; TCRdb keeps in-frame clones, though not all of them. The sample has over 2,000,000 clones, 80% to 95% seen once; the top ten hold around 1.7%. Sequencing was carried out using naive CD8+ T cells from PBMCs. The receptors derive from a man aged 18 to 29 in good health. Some clones in this sample may be carry-over from other donors' samples.

The CDR3 here is CATVSGYEQYF. CDR3 nucleotide sequence: TGTGCCACCGTTTCCGGCTACGAGCAGTACTTC. This rearrangement joins TRBV27 to TRBJ2-7; D remains ambiguous. Looked up from germline, CDR1 is MNHEY and CDR2 is SMNVEV (reference sequence). V was cut by 10 bases and J by 3 bases, with 10 bases left in between. The CDR3 runs to 11 residues.

On this clone itself: The same CDR3 arises from other DNA sequences in this sample as well. This rearrangement joins TRBV15 to TRBJ1-2, with 11 bases that match TRBD1. V lost 3 bases to trimming and J lost 4 bases; unmatched junction nucleotides: 4. CDR3 length: 15 residues. Per the germline V gene, CDR1 is LNHNV and CDR2 is YYDKDF (reference sequence). The DNA for the CDR3 is TGTGCCACCAGCAGGGACAGGGGGCTCGGCTATGGCTACACCTTC. Its protein product is CATSRDRGLGYGYTF.

This chain joins TRBV28 and TRBJ1-4; possible D gene TRBD1, 5 bases. The germline V gene encodes CDR1 MDHEN and CDR2 SYDVKM. Trimming removed 11 bases from V and 3 bases from J, with 13 bases in between. This CDR3 spans 13 amino acids. The CDR3 DNA follows: TGTGCCGGGGCTAGACAGTCTAATGAAAAACTGTTTTTT. This gives the protein CAGARQSNEKLFF.

The chain uses TRBV2 and TRBJ1-5, with D maybe TRBD1 (6 bases). The CDR3 extends over 16 amino acids. V gave up 4 bases and J gave up 1 base, with 14 bases separating them. CDR1 and CDR2 (germline): SNHLY, FYNNEI. The CDR3 here is CASSAGARGSNQPQHF. In nucleotides, the CDR3 is TGTGCCAGCAGTGCAGGGGCGCGGGGGAGCAATCAGCCCCAGCATTTT.

The chain is built from TRBV27 and TRBJ2-3; weak D call: TRBD1 (6 bases). This CDR3 has 15 residues. Germline CDR1 MNHEY, CDR2 SMNVEV (reference sequence). The ends were cut back, 6 bases at V and 2 bases at J, with 15 bases in the middle. The CDR3 spells CASSARDIFTDTQYF. The CDR3 nucleotides are TGTGCCAGCAGCGCCCGGGACATTTTCACAGATACGCAGTATTTT.

This chain uses TRBV6-1 with TRBJ2-7; 9 bases fit TRBD2. The CDR3 sequence is 20 residues long. V lost 0 bases and J lost 3; bases outside the gene matches: 18. Per germline, CDR1 MNHNS and CDR2 SASEGT. Written as DNA, the CDR3 is TGTGCCAGCAGTGAAGCTCTGAGCGGGAGGCCTACCTTTGACCGCTACGAGCAGTACTTC. Translation gives CASSEALSGRPTFDRYEQYF.

In this sample, this clone turned up a few times. The chain combines TRBV7-3 with TRBJ1-1, with 7 bases fitting TRBD1. V trimming: 5 bases; J trimming: 5 bases; junction bases outside the gene matches: 8. Germline CDR1 SGHTA, CDR2 FQGTGA. CDR3 size: 14 residues. CDR3 amino acids: CASSLLAGGTEAFF. In nucleotides, the CDR3 is TGTGCCAGCAGCCTCCTGGCAGGGGGGACTGAAGCTTTCTTT.

This chain joins TRBV25-1 and TRBJ1-1, with 7 bases matching TRBD1. CDR1 MGHDK and CDR2 SYGVNS come from the germline V gene. CDR3 length equals 15 residues. Trimming at V came to 1 base and at J to 2 bases, leaving 4 bases not matched to a gene. CDR3 nucleotide sequence: TGTGCCAGCAGTGAATGGGACAGACCAAACACTGAAGCTTTCTTT. It translates to CASSEWDRPNTEAFF.

The V call is TRBV27, the J call TRBJ1-1, with unresolved D. V was clipped by 6 bases and J by 6 bases, with 14 bases between them. CDR3 length equals 13 residues. Germline V gene sequence: CDR1 MNHEY, CDR2 SMNVEV (reference sequence). CDR3 DNA: TGTGCCAGCAGCCCGAGAGGGATGGCTGAAGCTTTCTTT. Translating it yields CASSPRGMAEAFF.

The gene calls are TRBV19 and TRBJ1-2; no reliable D call. The germline V and J ends were trimmed by 3 bases and 4 bases, with 9 bases remaining between them. There are 13 residues in the CDR3. Germline-derived CDR1 and CDR2 are LNHDA and SQIVND (reference sequence). The CDR3 nucleotides read TGTGCCAGTAGTATGGGCTTACGCTATGGCTACACCTTC. As protein: CASSMGLRYGYTF.

The chain is built from TRBV28 and TRBJ1-5; possibly TRBD1 for D (5 bases). Deletions cut 11 bases from V and 0 bases from J, with 17 bases between. This CDR3 has 15 amino acids. CDR1 is MDHEN, CDR2 SYDVKM, per germline. In nucleotides, the CDR3 is TGTGCCGGAAAGACAGCCGGCTATAGCAATCAGCCCCAGCATTTT. It translates to CAGKTAGYSNQPQHF.

The chain uses TRBV19 and TRBJ1-1, with 7 bases matching TRBD1. Germline V gene lookup returns CDR1 LNHDA and CDR2 SQIVND (reference sequence). Trimming at V came to 4 bases and at J to 0 bases, leaving 8 bases not matched to a gene. This CDR3 has 16 amino acids. This CDR3 reads CASSRGQNPMNTEAFF. The CDR3 coding sequence is TGTGCCAGTAGTAGGGGACAGAATCCGATGAACACTGAAGCTTTCTTT.

The chain couples TRBV19 to TRBJ2-1, with TRBD1 matching 8 bases. CDR3 size: 12 residues. Germline values: CDR1 LNHDA, CDR2 SQIVND (reference sequence). The V gene end was trimmed by 5 bases and the J gene end by 9 bases; junction bases not matched to a gene: 3. CDR3 loop: CASSLGQVEQFF. As DNA, the CDR3 is TGTGCCAGTAGTTTGGGACAGGTTGAGCAGTTCTTC.

This clone was counted only a few times. Other DNA sequences in this sample translate to the same CDR3. The chain links TRBV7-9 to TRBJ1-5, with unresolved D. Trimming removed 1 base from V and 4 bases from J, with 5 bases in between. This CDR3 has 13 amino acids. From germline, CDR1 is SEHNR and CDR2 FQNEAQ (reference sequence). The CDR3 is CASSLGENQPQHF. The CDR3 DNA is TGTGCCAGCAGCTTAGGAGAGAATCAGCCCCAGCATTTT.

This clone has a handful of counts. Additional DNA sequences in this sample encode the identical CDR3. This sequence joins TRBV28 and TRBJ1-5, with D hard to call. This CDR3 has 13 amino acids. V lost 2 bases and J 6 bases, leaving 8 bases between the germline ends. CDR1 and CDR2 from the germline V gene are MDHEN and SYDVKM. CDR3 sequence: CASSLRTVQPQHF. DNA for the CDR3: TGTGCCAGCAGTTTAAGAACAGTTCAGCCCCAGCATTTT.